This T cell receptor beta chain is drawn from a study of cytomegalovirus exposure and HLA in healthy donors. Broader study findings: As was reported, the classifier diagnosed cytomegalovirus status with high specificity and sensitivity.

The CDR3 consists of 13 residues. The germline gives CDR1 MDHEN, CDR2 SYDVKM. V was clipped by 5 bases and J by 1 base, with 8 bases between them. In the case of this clone: Its target is not known.

PCR involved 60 Vbeta and 13 Jbeta primers. Sequenced by immunoSEQ multiplex PCR; TCRdb stores in-frame clones only, minus some. The profile shows 100,000 or so clones, around four fifths of them singletons. The rearrangement joins TRBV28 to TRBJ1-1; D gene uncertain. Sequencing input: PBMCs. The TCR originated in a woman between 40 and 50 years old in good health and CMV-seropositive. CDR3 coding DNA: TGTGCCAGCAGTCTAGTGGGGAACACTGAAGCTTTCTTT. Translated, it gives CASSLVGNTEAFF.